Each of the 24 T cell receptor beta chains below was sequenced from the same sample in a study of cytomegalovirus exposure and HLA in healthy donors. Both 60 Vbeta primers and 13 Jbeta primers went into the PCR. The repertoire was sequenced with immunoSEQ multiplex PCR; TCRdb's copy has only in-frame clones and lacks some. The table has roughly 97,000 clones, approximately 80% seen once. The sequencing sample was made of PBMCs. The receptors here all came from a woman in her thirties or forties in good health and CMV-seronegative.

The chain links TRBV9 to TRBJ2-2; 9 positions agree with TRBD1. The J segment lost 4 bases and the V segment lost 4 bases, leaving 8 bases of the junction unmatched. Looked up from germline, CDR1 is SGDLS and CDR2 is YYNGEE. The CDR3 consists of 16 residues. The CDR3 coding sequence is TGTGCCAGCAGCCCTAGTGGGACAGGGCGCACCGGGGAGCTGTTTTTT. Residues: CASSPSGTGRTGELFF.

This clone was observed a handful of times. This rearrangement joins TRBV6-5 to TRBJ1-1; TRBD1 agrees at 7 bases. The CDR3 sequence is 15 residues long. CDR1 and CDR2 from the germline V gene are MNHEY and SVGAGI. V gave up 7 bases and J gave up 1 base; unmatched junction bases: 9. The CDR3 coding sequence is TGTGCCAGCAAGGAGACAGGGAGAGGGAACACTGAAGCTTTCTTT. Translation: CASKETGRGNTEAFF.

The rearrangement links TRBV12-5 to TRBJ1-2, with D possibly being TRBD1 (5 bases). Per germline, CDR1 LGHNT and CDR2 FRNRAP. V lost 3 bases and J 4 bases, leaving 15 bases between the germline ends. CDR3 length equals 15 residues. The CDR3 bases are TGTGCTAGTGGTTTCGGTACGGGACTAATCTATGGCTACACCTTC. It yields the protein CASGFGTGLIYGYTF.

The chain couples TRBV7-9 to TRBJ1-1; TRBD1 matches 7 bases. The CDR3 is 18 amino acids. Per germline, CDR1 SEHNR and CDR2 FQNEAQ (reference sequence). The trim removed 5 bases at V and 3 bases at J, leaving 18 bases unmatched. The CDR3 region is CASSPRQGLIDLDTEAFF. CDR3 DNA: TGTGCCAGCAGCCCCAGACAGGGCTTGATCGATTTGGACACTGAAGCTTTCTTT.

This clone was counted only a few times. The chain employs TRBV18 and TRBJ1-2; 11 bases match TRBD1. V shed 3 bases, J shed 5 bases, and the junction held 8 bases outside the gene matches. CDR1 is KGHSH, CDR2 LQKENI, per germline. The CDR3 consists of 16 residues. The DNA of the CDR3 is TGTGCCAGCTCACCCGGGACAGGGGGAACTCGTTATGGCTACACCTTC. Its translation: CASSPGTGGTRYGYTF.

This clone counts as medium-sized. The V and J genes are TRBV29-1 and TRBJ2-1, with 10 bases matching TRBD2. There are 11 residues in the CDR3. The V segment lost 7 bases and the J segment 14 bases; nucleotides outside the gene matches: 8. CDR1 and CDR2 (germline): SQVTM, ANQGSEA. As DNA, the CDR3 is TGCAGCGCTACTACTAGCGGGATTGAGTTCTTC. Protein sequence: CSATTSGIEFF.

The chain uses TRBV7-9 and TRBJ2-1; D is unresolved. The V gene lost 4 bases and the J gene lost 0 bases, with 10 bases spanning the gap. The CDR3 totals 15 residues. CDR1 is SEHNR and CDR2 is FQNEAQ in the germline V gene (reference sequence). CDR3 region: CASSSPMSSYNEQFF. CDR3 DNA sequence: TGTGCCAGCAGCTCCCCGATGAGCTCCTACAATGAGCAGTTCTTC. The entire variable domain, with the rest obtained from reference TRBV7-9 and TRBJ2-1, is as follows: DTGVSQNPRHKITKRGQNVTFRCDPISEHNRLYWYRQTLGQGPEFLTYFQNEAQLEKSRLLSDRFSAERPKGSFSTLEIQRTEQGDSAMYLCASSSPMSSYNEQFFGPGTRLTVL.

V gene TRBV18 combines with J gene TRBJ2-7; perhaps TRBD1 as D (6 bases). The V and J ends lost 1 base and 6 bases respectively, with 19 bases between them. The CDR3 sequence is 16 residues long. Germline V lookup: CDR1 KGHSH, CDR2 LQKENI. The CDR3 coding sequence is TGTGCCAGCTCACCACAGACAGGCCGATCCGCCGGCGAGCAGTACTTC. This gives the protein CASSPQTGRSAGEQYF. Supplemented by reference TRBV18 and TRBJ2-7, the full variable domain reads NAGVMQNPRHLVRRRGQEARLRCSPMKGHSHVYWYRQLPEEGLKFMVYLQKENIIDESGMPKERFSAEFPKEGPSILRIQQVVRGDSAAYFCASSPQTGRSAGEQYFGPGTRLTVT.

This chain links TRBV4-3 with TRBJ1-2; 11 bases are a match to TRBD1. V shed 1 base, J shed 8 bases, and the junction held 9 bases outside the gene matches. Germline V gives CDR1 LGHNA, CDR2 YSLEER. The CDR3 runs 16 residues. CDR3 sequence reads: CASSQGTGGLFVGYTF. CDR3 nucleotides: TGCGCCAGCAGCCAAGGGACAGGGGGCTTGTTTGTAGGCTACACCTTC.

V usage is TRBV7-6 and J usage is TRBJ1-2, with a possible D match to TRBD1 (5 bases). Germline V gives CDR1 SGHVS, CDR2 FNYEAQ. Trimming took 1 base from V and 3 from J, leaving 12 bases between them. The CDR3 has 15 residues. CDR3 sequence (DNA): TGTGCCAGCAGCTTAGGGGCAGGGTTGGACTATGGCTACACCTTC. It specifies CASSLGAGLDYGYTF.

This clone was seen only once. This sequence joins TRBV9 and TRBJ2-5; 9 bases agree with TRBD1. The J call may be incorrect, as the DNA end agrees better with TRBJ2-7. The CDR3 totals 16 residues. The germline CDR1 and CDR2 sequences are SGDLS and YYNGEE. The CDR3 nucleotides read TGTGCCAGCAGCGGCGGAGGACAGGGGCCCCCCGACGAGCAGTACTTC. Translating it yields CASSGGGQGPPDEQYF.

This chain links TRBV5-8 with TRBJ2-1; 13 bases agree with TRBD2. This CDR3 has 16 residues. CDR1 SGHTS and CDR2 YDEGEE come from the germline V gene. V was clipped by 0 bases and J by 10 bases; unmatched bases: 7. The DNA for the CDR3 is TGTGCCAGCAGCTTGGCCGTACTAGCGGGAGGGGAGGAGCAGTTCTTC. Translated: CASSLAVLAGGEEQFF.

This clone has a handful of counts. The genes are TRBV11-1 and TRBJ2-5; possible D gene TRBD1, 7 bases. The CDR3 loop spans 14 amino acids. Germline CDR1 reads SGHAT; CDR2 reads FQDESV (reference sequence). With 7 bases removed from V and 5 bases from J, the gap between germline ends came to 17 bases. The DNA for the CDR3 is TGTGCCAGCACCCAAGACAGGGCGGGGGAGACCCAGTACTTC. Its protein is CASTQDRAGETQYF.

This clone was counted only a few times. The chain employs TRBV29-1 and TRBJ2-2; tentatively, D is TRBD2 (6 bases). V was clipped by 7 bases and J by 6 bases, with 15 bases between them. The germline CDR1 and CDR2 sequences are SQVTM and ANQGSEA. The CDR3 has 13 residues. The CDR3 reads CSANGRRSGELFF. The CDR3 DNA follows: TGCAGCGCCAACGGGAGAAGGTCCGGGGAGCTGTTTTTT.

V usage is TRBV30 and J usage is TRBJ1-1; 9 positions agree with TRBD1. CDR3 length: 14 amino acids. V gave up 3 bases and J gave up 4 bases; unmatched junction bases: 6. Germline V CDR1 and CDR2: GTSNPN, SVGIG (reference sequence). The CDR3 bases are TGTGCCTGGAGCACAGGGGGCTTTGGCACTGAAGCTTTCTTT. The encoded protein is CAWSTGGFGTEAFF.

The sample holds one count of this clone. The rearrangement uses TRBV19 and TRBJ2-7, with D tentatively TRBD1 (6 bases). This CDR3 contains 14 residues. Trimming took 7 bases from V and 0 from J, leaving 13 bases between them. Germline CDR1 is LNHDA and CDR2 is SQIVND (reference sequence). CDR3 protein: CASMLTGDSYEQYF. The CDR3 coding sequence is TGTGCCAGTATGCTGACAGGAGACTCCTACGAGCAGTACTTC.

The V and J genes are TRBV18 and TRBJ1-3, with D hard to call. The V gene lost 2 bases and the J gene lost 1 base, with 9 bases spanning the gap. The CDR3 is 15 residues long. Germline V gene data show CDR1 as KGHSH and CDR2 as LQKENI. The CDR3 region has the DNA TGTGCCAGCTCACCAAGCGGGCAGTCTGGAAACACCATATATTTT. Translating it yields CASSPSGQSGNTIYF.

The V and J genes are TRBV2 and TRBJ2-1; D uncertain. The CDR3 spans 13 residues. CDR1 and CDR2 (germline): SNHLY, FYNNEI. The V end lost 3 bases, the J end lost 7 bases, and 10 bases lay between the germline ends. CDR3 in DNA: TGTGCCAGCAGTGATTACAGCCGAAATGAGCAGTTCTTC. Protein sequence: CASSDYSRNEQFF.

The chain employs TRBV19 and TRBJ1-3; D is ambiguous. Trimming pared 8 bases from V and 0 bases from J, leaving 11 bases between. This CDR3 region has 14 residues. CDR1 LNHDA and CDR2 SQIVND come from the germline V gene (reference sequence). CDR3 sequence reads: CASYLDHSGNTIYF. For the CDR3, the DNA is TGTGCCAGTTACCTAGACCACTCTGGAAACACCATATATTTT.

The J gene is TRBJ1-5, the V gene TRBV4-1; D remains ambiguous. CDR1 and CDR2 (germline): MGHRA, YSYEKL. The V gene lost 0 bases and the J gene lost 0 bases, with 12 bases spanning the gap. The CDR3 contains 17 residues. The CDR3: CASSQDRWEYSNQPQHF. The CDR3 nucleotides are TGCGCCAGCAGCCAAGATAGGTGGGAGTATAGCAATCAGCCCCAGCATTTT.

The table lists this clone with a few counts. The V call is TRBV6-5, the J call TRBJ1-2, with unresolved D. The CDR3 is 14 amino acids. The V and J ends lost 4 bases and 0 bases respectively, with 9 bases between them. Germline CDR1 and CDR2: MNHEY and SVGAGI. The CDR3 bases are TGTGCCAGCAGTTCCCACGGGGCTAACTATGGCTACACCTTC. As protein: CASSSHGANYGYTF.

The chain employs TRBV5-6 and TRBJ1-2; D is possibly TRBD1 (5 bases). The CDR3 covers 15 residues. Trimming removed 0 bases from V and 5 bases from J, with 14 bases in between. CDR1 and CDR2 from the germline V gene are SGHDT and YYEEEE. The CDR3 is CASSLGQYKVYGYTF. The CDR3 nucleotides read TGTGCCAGCAGCTTGGGACAGTACAAAGTGTATGGCTACACCTTC.

This chain uses TRBV5-4 with TRBJ2-3; 15 nucleotides match TRBD2. From germline, CDR1 is SGHNT and CDR2 YYREEE (reference sequence). The V segment lost 4 bases and the J segment 1 base; nucleotides outside the gene matches: 4. The CDR3 extends over 17 amino acids. DNA of the CDR3: TGTGCCAGCAGCACGGGACTAGCGGGAGGCCGCACAGATACGCAGTATTTT. Translation gives CASSTGLAGGRTDTQYF.

This clone has more than one count but fewer than ten. The chain's CDR3 is CASSAGQDEQFF. CDR3 nucleotide sequence: TGTGCCAGCAGCGCAGGCCAAGATGAGCAGTTCTTC. The chain links TRBV7-3 to TRBJ2-1; D call uncertain. CDR1 is SGHTA, CDR2 FQGTGA, per germline. Trimming removed 5 bases at V and 8 bases at J, with 10 bases between. The CDR3 spans 12 residues. The full variable domain, rest sourced from reference TRBV7-3 and TRBJ2-1, is GAGVSQTPSNKVTEKGKYVELRCDPISGHTALYWYRQSLGQGPEFLIYFQGTGAADDSGLPNDRFFAVRPEGSVSTLKIQRTERGDSAVYLCASSAGQDEQFFGPGTRLTVL.